This T cell receptor (beta chain) emerged from a study of T-cell memory formation after mild COVID-19. The study, taken as a whole, reports: Clones contracting over day 15 to 85 were CD4/CD8 balanced, with later expanders leaning CD4+. Cross-reactive memory seemingly joined, as some responding clones were found in pre-infection memory. CD4+ contracting clones were found mainly in CM and EM, and CD8+ ones in EMRA.

This CDR3 spans 18 amino acids. Trimming took 4 bases from V and 1 from J; bases not matched to a gene: 5. Germline V gene data show CDR1 as SGHNT and CDR2 as YYREEE (reference sequence). This clonotype turned up a few times. Its antigen is still unknown. From the 5' RACE reads, TCRdb called clonotypes with MiXCR, one entry per CDR3 protein. The sample yields about 310,000 distinct CDR3 sequences, less than 20% seen once. This receptor was obtained from a man younger than 35 who had mild COVID-19 (a few samples of this study predate the infection). Cell type and time point are not known. Sequencing was done on a sample of PBMCs or a T cell subset sorted from them (not recorded which). V and J are TRBV5-4 and TRBJ2-6; the match to TRBD2 covers 13 bases. This chain's CDR3 is CASSPGTSGISGANVLTF. The CDR3 nucleotides read TGTGCCAGCAGCCCCGGGACTAGCGGGATTTCTGGGGCCAACGTCCTGACTTTC.